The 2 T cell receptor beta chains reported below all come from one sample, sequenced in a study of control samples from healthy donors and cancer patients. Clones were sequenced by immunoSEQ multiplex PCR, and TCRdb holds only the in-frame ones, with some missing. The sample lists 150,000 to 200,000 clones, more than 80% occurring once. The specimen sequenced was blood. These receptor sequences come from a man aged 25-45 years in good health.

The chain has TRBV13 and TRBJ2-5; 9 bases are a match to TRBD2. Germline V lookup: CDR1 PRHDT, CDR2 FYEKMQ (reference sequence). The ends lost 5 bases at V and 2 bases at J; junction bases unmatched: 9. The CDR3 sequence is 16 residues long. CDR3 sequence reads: CASSHRTSEEQETQYF. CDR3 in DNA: TGTGCCAGCAGCCACCGGACTAGCGAGGAACAAGAGACCCAGTACTTC.

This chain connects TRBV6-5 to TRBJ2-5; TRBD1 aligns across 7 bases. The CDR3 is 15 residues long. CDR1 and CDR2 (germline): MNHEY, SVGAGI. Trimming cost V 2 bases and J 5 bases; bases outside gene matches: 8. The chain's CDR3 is CASSYEGALLETQYF. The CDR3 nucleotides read TGTGCCAGCAGTTACGAGGGGGCGCTTTTGGAGACCCAGTACTTC.